This TCR gamma chain comes out of a study of gamma-delta T cells after stem cell transplantation. In this sample, this clone turned up a few times. The protein that TCRdb holds for this DNA derives from a much larger clone and differs from the translated DNA at residue 6, which likely indicates a read error; the protein shown here is translated from the DNA. The CDR3 contains 12 residues. Unmatched junction bases numbered 11, after V lost 8 bases and J lost 7 bases. Germline V CDR1 and CDR2: EGSTGY, YDSYTSSV. TCRdb redid the clone calls on the RT-PCR reads with CATT. The sample has about 420 gamma-chain clones, roughly 4% seen once; the top ten hold 70%.

The receptor comes from a human donor. It is not recorded whose cells these are; they may come from a transplant donor. Sample: gamma-delta T cells. This chain connects TRGV4 to TRGJ1 or TRGJ2. The CDR3 spells CATSHGRYKKLF. CDR3 sequence (DNA): TGTGCCACCTCACACGGCCGGTATAAGAAACTCTTT.